This TCR beta chain was sequenced in a study of human T cells and chemical hapten exposure. Study results and caveats: Expanded TCR counts at PT1 were positively correlated with the patch test score.

This clonotype was seen only a few times. The antigen is undetermined. Germline values: CDR1 SQVTM, CDR2 ANQGSEA. The V and J ends lost 7 bases and 2 bases respectively, with 10 bases between them. The CDR3 sequence is 12 residues long. MiXCR, applied by TCRdb to the RACE reads, yields one record per CDR3 protein. The profile shows 150,000 to 200,000 distinct CDR3 sequences, around 24% of them singletons. The time point is: patch test 1, 2 weeks after DPC sensitization. Treatment specified: therapeutic diphenylcyclopropenone sensitization with weekly scalp DPC. Blood sampling occurred before each patch-test application.

The clonotype comes from a woman in her 50s with alopecia areata. Some clones in this sample may be carry-over from other donors' samples. Sequenced here: whole blood, sampled in connection with sensitization to the hapten diphenylcyclopropenone (DPC). The chain combines TRBV29-1 with TRBJ2-3; tentatively, D is TRBD1 (5 bases). CDR3: CSEGQLTDTQYF. The CDR3 DNA reads TGCAGCGAGGGGCAGCTCACAGATACGCAGTATTTT.